The text below deals with one T cell receptor (beta chain). Its target antigen remains unknown. Base qualities are not recorded, but no much larger clone differs from it by a single base. Library construction relied on 5' RACE. Sequencing took place on an Illumina HiSeq 2000. A universal primer binding site was introduced by template switching, and a unique molecular identifier was present in the final cDNA, enabling accurate counting of TCR cDNA molecules. First-strand cDNA for TCR alpha and beta chains was synthesized from specific primers in the conserved constant-segment region. To control for contamination, each cDNA library was double barcoded with a SMART-Mk sample barcode plus Illumina barcodes. Two successive PCR steps introduced TruSeq adapter sequences along with Illumina sample barcodes. The TCR alpha and beta cDNA libraries were sequenced on the Illumina HiSeq platform using custom primers. The study's processing was this. MiGEC processed the raw reads to extract unique molecular identifiers, while MiXCR was used to determine the CDR3 positions. Recombination models were inferred per individual with the repgenHMM and IGoR tools using an EM algorithm. The analysis of shared clonotypes was done with the tcR package in R, with sharing normalized by the product of cloneset sizes. To study raw recombination without the effects of thymic and clonal selection, out-of-frame nonproductive sequences were analyzed. The public reads were run again by TCRdb, first through fastp at Q25 and then through MiXCR, and only productive beta chains were kept. Rows with one shared CDR3 protein collapse into an entry with the most common genes and DNA. Here the V and J calls rest on TCRdb's processing, not on the authors' analysis. The sample contains roughly 250,000 distinct CDR3 sequences, more than 13% of them found a single time. Approximately 10% of the sample comes from the top ten.

This entry comes from a study of identical twins (dated by TCRdb to 2015 to 2016). About the full investigation: The study deep-sequenced TCR alpha and beta repertoires from monozygotic twins, unrelated adults of various ages and cord blood to test whether fetal clonotypes persist. To rule out contamination, replicate twin experiments were performed at different times with different library preparation protocols.

The full study reports these points: Compared with coincidental sharing between unrelated individuals, an excess of low generation-probability sequences was observed among out-of-frame TCR alpha sequences shared between twins. Conclusions relied on cross-sectional statistical analysis, since the same donors could not be followed over many years. Zero-insertion analyses could be partly confounded by invariant T cells such as MAIT and iNKT, although diverse VJ usage argued against such confounding for most clonotypes. Fewer insertions were carried by abundant cord blood beta clonotypes; a weaker similar trend was observed in young adult naive repertoires, while no such trend was observed in memory repertoires. In beta out-of-frame sequences, excess twin sharing was weaker, because having fewer shared sequences lowered the signal-to-noise ratio. In monozygotic twins, out-of-frame TCR alpha sharing was systematically underestimated by recombination models, although the models agreed with sharing between unrelated individuals.

Every donor was a healthy Caucasian. Using Miltenyi CD45RO+ enrichment and human naive T-cell isolation kits, memory (CD45RO+) and naive T cells were isolated from PBMC. The CDR3 goes from the cysteine to the phenylalanine over 12 residues. Solely the CDR3 DNA is kept, with 36 bases framed from the first base. Between the V and J ends, shortened by 5 bases and 4 bases respectively, the junction contains 11 bases. Reading the germline V gene (reference sequence) gives CDR1 DFQATT and CDR2 SNEGSKA. The receptor's source is a woman aged 18-29 years in good health. Recombination joined TRBV20-1 with TRBJ1-1; TRBD1 might be the D gene, on 6 matching bases. The sample consisted of memory (CD45RO+) T cells sorted from blood. Reading the label with the study, this specimen's cell subset or site is: CD45RO+ enriched T cells. CDR3 region: CSAETGPTEAFF. The nucleotide sequence is given as TGCAGTGCTGAAACAGGGCCCACTGAAGCTTTCTTT.